The rows below give T cell receptor beta chains drawn from one sample of a study of CD8 T cells in ankylosing spondylitis. TCRdb re-called the 5' RACE reads through MiXCR, storing one row per CDR3 protein. There are around 770,000 distinct CDR3 sequences in the sample; approximately 12% occur only once, and 0.51% lies in the top ten. The sequenced sample consisted of blood, either unsorted or a sorted T cell fraction (not recorded which). These receptor sequences come from a male donor with ankylosing spondylitis. CDR3s include the opening cysteine and the closing phenylalanine or tryptophan.

>TRBV5-1|TRBJ2-1
CASSLGPGGENEQFF
>TRBV9|TRBJ2-4
CASSVGRGLGRDIQYF
>TRBV20-1|TRBJ1-2
CSAHHSISYGYTF
>TRBV7-2|TRBJ1-3
CASERTGGNTIYF
>TRBV7-2|TRBJ1-2
CASSRYRDSEYGYTF
>TRBV6-2/TRBV6-3|TRBJ1-6
CASSRTGGLALHF
>TRBV10-3|TRBJ2-1
CAISPSGRSSYNEQFF
>TRBV25-1|TRBJ2-4
CASSESGTRGTIQYF
>TRBV29-1|TRBJ2-3
CSVETGPSTDTQYF
>TRBV7-2|TRBJ2-1
CASSAQGPGAYNEQFF
>TRBV20-1|TRBJ1-4
CSAHRGVGEKLFF
>TRBV6-1|TRBJ2-5
CASSAGSGRTETQYF
>TRBV6-1|TRBJ1-4
CASSRAANEKLFF
>TRBV28|TRBJ2-1
CASNSGGANEQFF
>TRBV12-3/TRBV12-4|TRBJ1-2
CASSSQVGYTF
>TRBV10-3|TRBJ1-2
CAISSGTYYGYTF
>TRBV7-9|TRBJ2-7
CASSLVRHEQYF
>TRBV5-1|TRBJ2-3
CASSETMTDTQYF
>TRBV4-2|TRBJ2-5
CASADRGRGFQETQYF
>TRBV24-1|TRBJ2-1
CATSDFSPVGYNEQFF